The rows below give T cell receptor beta chains drawn from one sample of a study of cytomegalovirus exposure and HLA in healthy donors. The repertoire was sequenced with immunoSEQ multiplex PCR; TCRdb's copy has only in-frame clones and lacks some. Of under 200,000 clones listed, 70% to 90% were seen once; the top ten hold around 7.7%. Sequencing input: PBMCs. Every receptor here comes from a woman between 25 and 40 years old in good health and CMV-seropositive. Each CDR3 is given with its conserved first and last residue. The order of the fields is clone size, V gene, J gene, D gene, CDR3 DNA, CDR3 protein. A D gene is named only where the DNA matches it firmly. Only some rows state a clone size, as once, few, many or a class for expanded clones.

NA,TRBV11-3,TRBJ2-7,NA,TGTGCCAGCAGCTTTTTGGTAGGGGGGGCCTACGAGCAGTACTTC,CASSFLVGGAYEQYF
NA,TRBV30,TRBJ1-5,NA,TGTGCCTGGAGTAACCCGGGGGGTCAGCCCCAGCATTTT,CAWSNPGGQPQHF
NA,TRBV5-4,TRBJ2-1,NA,TGTGCCAGCAGCTTGATGGCGGCAACTAACAATGAGCAGTTCTTC,CASSLMAATNNEQFF
NA,TRBV7-3,TRBJ2-5,TRBD2,TGTGCCAGCAGCTTACACGGGTTAGCGGGGATCCAAGAGACCCAGTACTTC,CASSLHGLAGIQETQYF
NA,TRBV5-1,TRBJ2-3,TRBD2,TGCGCCAGCAGCGACTCTAGCGGGGGATGGGATACGCAGTATTTT,CASSDSSGGWDTQYF
NA,TRBV6-6,TRBJ2-5,TRBD1,TGTGCCAGCAGTTGGACAGGGGGCAAGGAGACCCAGTACTTC,CASSWTGGKETQYF
NA,TRBV6-5,TRBJ1-1,TRBD1,TGTGCCAGCAACGGACAGGGCCAAGCTTTCTTT,CASNGQGQAFF
few,TRBV5-6,TRBJ1-5,TRBD1,TGTGCCAGCAGCTCCTGCTACACAGGGGCAAATAGCAATCAGCCCCAGCATTTT,CASSSCYTGANSNQPQHF
NA,TRBV9,TRBJ2-7,TRBD1,TGTGCCAGCAGCACCTCCCTGGGACAGGGTAACGAGCAGTACTTC,CASSTSLGQGNEQYF
NA,TRBV7-9,TRBJ2-7,NA,TGTGCCAGCAGCATCCGGGACTCAACCTCCTACGAGCAGTACTTC,CASSIRDSTSYEQYF
NA,TRBV13,TRBJ2-7,NA,TGTGCCAGCAGCTCCAACAGGGACGAGCAGTACTTC,CASSSNRDEQYF
NA,TRBV29-1,TRBJ1-4,NA,TGCAGCGTTATGAGGGACACCTCGACGGTTGGGGAAAAACTGTTTTTT,CSVMRDTSTVGEKLFF
NA,TRBV27,TRBJ1-6,NA,TGTGCCAGCAGTTTTTTTGAGGGTTTCAATTCACCCCTCCACTTT,CASSFFEGFNSPLHF
NA,TRBV29-1,TRBJ2-5,NA,TGCAGCGTTGAAAGGGGGGGAACGGGGGAGACCCAGTACTTC,CSVERGGTGETQYF
NA,TRBV4-3,TRBJ1-2,NA,TGCGCCAGCAAGCCCGGCAGGAGGATTAACTATGGCTACACCTTC,CASKPGRRINYGYTF
once,TRBV29-1,TRBJ1-1,TRBD1,TGCAGCGTATCCGCTACTGACAGGGACCCTGAAGCTTTCTTT,CSVSATDRDPEAFF
NA,TRBV29-1,TRBJ2-7,TRBD1,TGCAGCGTTAAGGGACAGGGGGCCCACGAGCAGTACTTC,CSVKGQGAHEQYF
NA,TRBV27,TRBJ2-2,NA,TGTGCCAGCACCCCTCGCGGGGCGCTCACCGGGGAGCTGTTTTTT,CASTPRGALTGELFF
NA,TRBV29-1,TRBJ1-2,TRBD1,TGCAGCGTTGAAGAGTCGCAGGGGGCAAGCGCTCCTAACTATGGCTACACCTTC,CSVEESQGASAPNYGYTF
NA,TRBV13,TRBJ2-5,NA,TGTGCCAGCAGCCTACGGCACGGGGATACCCAGTACTTC,CASSLRHGDTQYF
NA,TRBV2,TRBJ2-1,TRBD1,TGTGCCAGCAGTATCCAAGGCGGGACAGGGTTTAGTGATGAGCAGTTCTTC,CASSIQGGTGFSDEQFF
few,TRBV5-4,TRBJ2-1,NA,TGTGCCAGCAGCCGGTATTATGAGCAGTTCTTC,CASSRYYEQFF
NA,TRBV11-2,TRBJ1-1,NA,TGTGCCAGCAGCCAAGCACTATACGAGGGAGCTTTCTTT,CASSQALYEGAFF
NA,TRBV6-6,TRBJ1-5,TRBD1,TGTGCCAGCAGTTACGTGACAGGGAATCAGCCCCAGCATTTT,CASSYVTGNQPQHF
NA,TRBV27,TRBJ1-4,TRBD1,TGTGCCAGCAGTATAGTGGGACAGGGGAATGAAAAACTGTTTTTT,CASSIVGQGNEKLFF
NA,TRBV6-1,TRBJ2-7,NA,TGTGCCAGCCTCCCCGCGGGGCCCTCCTACGAGCAGTACTTC,CASLPAGPSYEQYF
NA,TRBV4-1,TRBJ2-7,NA,TGCGCCAGCAGCCAAGGCCCACAGGCCTCCTACGAGCAGTACTTC,CASSQGPQASYEQYF
NA,TRBV6-5,TRBJ2-1,NA,TGTGCCAGCAGTTACTCAGCGCAGGGTTTATACAATGAGCAGTTCTTC,CASSYSAQGLYNEQFF
NA,TRBV9,TRBJ2-2,NA,TGTGCCAGCAGCGGAAGACAGGCCATTACGAACACCGGGGAGCTGTTTTTT,CASSGRQAITNTGELFF
NA,TRBV7-9,TRBJ1-4,NA,TGTGCCAGCAGCTTCGCAGTGCTTAATGAAAAACTGTTTTTT,CASSFAVLNEKLFF
NA,TRBV7-3,TRBJ2-4,NA,TGTGCCAGCAGCTTATACCCCTTCAGGGGAGCCAAAAACATTCAGTACTTC,CASSLYPFRGAKNIQYF
once,TRBV9,TRBJ1-5,NA,TGTGCCAGCAGCGTGGGGGGAGGGGTAAATCAGCCCCAGCATTTT,CASSVGGGVNQPQHF
NA,TRBV5-1,TRBJ1-6,NA,TGCGCCAGCAGCACACCAGACAGATCCTATAATTCACCCCTCCACTTT,CASSTPDRSYNSPLHF
NA,TRBV2,TRBJ2-7,NA,TGTGCCAGCAGTGACGACGGACTATACGAGCAGTACTTC,CASSDDGLYEQYF
NA,TRBV6-5,TRBJ2-7,NA,TGTGCCAGCCCCCGAGGGACCTACGAGCAGTACTTC,CASPRGTYEQYF
NA,TRBV11-1,TRBJ1-5,NA,TGTGCCAGCAGCTGGGGCGAAAGTATATACGGGTTCGGCAATCAGCCCCAGCATTTT,CASSWGESIYGFGNQPQHF
once,TRBV7-9,TRBJ1-1,NA,TGTGCCAGCAGCCATAAATACGCGACTGAAGCTTTCTTT,CASSHKYATEAFF
once,TRBV30,TRBJ1-3,NA,TGTGCCTCGGGGTTCTCTGGAAACACCATATATTTT,CASGFSGNTIYF
NA,TRBV4-2,TRBJ1-2,NA,TGTGCCAGCGCGGGGGATGGCTACACCTTC,CASAGDGYTF
NA,TRBV5-4,TRBJ2-3,TRBD2,TGTGCCATCCCCCACCCAAACGGTAGCGGGGGGGCTACCACAGATACGCAGTATTTT,CAIPHPNGSGGATTDTQYF
NA,TRBV4-2,TRBJ1-1,NA,TGTGCCAGCAGCCAAGGTACAGGGAAAGACGGTAAAGCTTTCTTT,CASSQGTGKDGKAFF
NA,TRBV13,TRBJ2-1,TRBD2,TGTGCCAGCAGCTCCTTAGGGGAGCGGGGGGCCTACAATGAGCAGTTCTTC,CASSSLGERGAYNEQFF
NA,TRBV5-4,TRBJ1-1,NA,TGTGCCAGCAGCTACGACAGGAACACTGAAGCTTTCTTT,CASSYDRNTEAFF
NA,TRBV4-2,TRBJ2-3,TRBD2,TGTGCCAGCAGCCAAGGCGGGACTAGCGGGGGGGCAAGCACAGATACGCAGTATTTT,CASSQGGTSGGASTDTQYF
NA,TRBV5-1,TRBJ1-1,TRBD1,TGCGCCAGCAGCCTAACTACAGGGGGCGAGGAAGCTTTCTTT,CASSLTTGGEEAFF
NA,TRBV9,TRBJ1-3,NA,TGTGCCAGCAGCGTAGAACCCGGGGGGGCTGGAAACACCATATATTTT,CASSVEPGGAGNTIYF
NA,TRBV7-9,TRBJ1-1,NA,TGTGCCAGCAGCTCAACCCCAGGGTCCACTGAAGCTTTCTTT,CASSSTPGSTEAFF
NA,TRBV2,TRBJ1-5,NA,TGTGCCAGCTCCTACCTGGGGGGTAGAAATCAGCCCCAGCATTTT,CASSYLGGRNQPQHF